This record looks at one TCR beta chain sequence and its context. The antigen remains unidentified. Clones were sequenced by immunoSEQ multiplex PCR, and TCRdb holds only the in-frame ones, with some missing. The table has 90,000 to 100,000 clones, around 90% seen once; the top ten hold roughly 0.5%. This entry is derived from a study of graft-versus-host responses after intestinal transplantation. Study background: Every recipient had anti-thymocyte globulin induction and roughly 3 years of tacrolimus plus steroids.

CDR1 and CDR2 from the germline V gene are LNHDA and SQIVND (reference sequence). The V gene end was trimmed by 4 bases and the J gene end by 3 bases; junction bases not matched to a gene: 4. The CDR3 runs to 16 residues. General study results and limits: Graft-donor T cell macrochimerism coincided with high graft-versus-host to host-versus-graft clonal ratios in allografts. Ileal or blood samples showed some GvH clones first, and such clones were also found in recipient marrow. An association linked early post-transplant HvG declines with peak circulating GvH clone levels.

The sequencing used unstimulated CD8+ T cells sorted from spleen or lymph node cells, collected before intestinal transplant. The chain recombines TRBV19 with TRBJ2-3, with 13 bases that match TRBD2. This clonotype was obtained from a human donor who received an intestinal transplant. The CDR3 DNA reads TGTGCCAGTAGTAGCCGACTAGCGGGGGGTACAGATACGCAGTATTTT. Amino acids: CASSSRLAGGTDTQYF.